These 20 T cell receptor beta chains came from one sample sequenced in a study of metastatic and nonmetastatic thyroid tumors. Patients had received no treatment of any kind before thyroid surgery. TCRdb used MiXCR to call clones anew from the PCR reads. The data hold tens of thousands of clones, with approximately 51% observed a single time. Sequencing was done on a sample of tumor tissue. All receptors come from a male donor with papillary thyroid cancer or a benign thyroid nodule (not recorded which). Some clones in this sample may be carry-over from other donors' samples.

This clone was recorded a few times. The rearrangement links TRBV6-4 to TRBJ1-1; D possibly corresponds to TRBD1 (5 bases). This CDR3 region has 14 residues. CDR1 is MRHNA and CDR2 is SNTAGT in the germline V gene. Trimming cost V 5 bases and J 4 bases, with 14 bases left between them. In nucleotides, the CDR3 is TGTGCCAGCAGTTATGGGACCACTAGCACTGAAGCTTTCTTT. It translates to CASSYGTTSTEAFF.

This chain links TRBV11-2 with TRBJ2-7, with a tentative D call TRBD2 (6 bases). Trimming left V 2 bases short and J 7 bases short, with 12 bases between. CDR3 length: 13 residues. From germline, CDR1 is SGHAT and CDR2 FQNNGV. The CDR3 region has the DNA TGTGCCAGCAGCTTATGGAGGGTAGAGGAGCAGTACTTC. Protein: CASSLWRVEEQYF.

The chain joins TRBV11-2 to TRBJ2-7; 7 bases align to TRBD1. Germline trimming cut 0 bases from V and 3 bases from J; bases unmatched to any gene: 5. CDR3 size: 15 residues. CDR1 and CDR2 from the germline V gene are SGHAT and FQNNGV. The CDR3 coding sequence is TGTGCCAGCAGCTTAGATGGGACAGCAGGCTACGAGCAGTACTTC. Amino acid sequence: CASSLDGTAGYEQYF.

The chain is built from TRBV6-2 or TRBV6-3 and TRBJ2-7; 8 bases agree with TRBD2. V lost 7 bases to trimming and J lost 5 bases; unmatched junction nucleotides: 10. Germline V gene sequence: CDR1 MNHEY, CDR2 SVGEGT. CDR3 size: 14 residues. DNA of the CDR3: TGTGCCAGCAACAATCCCCGGGGGGGCAACGAGCAGTACTTC. This gives the protein CASNNPRGGNEQYF.

This clone occurred a few times. The gene calls are TRBV5-1 and TRBJ2-7, with TRBD2 matching 8 bases. This CDR3 has 14 amino acids. The J segment lost 3 bases and the V segment lost 1 base, leaving 3 bases of the junction unmatched. CDR1 is SGHRS, CDR2 YFSETQ, per germline. The CDR3 sequence is CASSLNSGDYEQYF. The CDR3 coding sequence is TGCGCCAGCAGCTTGAATAGCGGGGACTACGAGCAGTACTTC.

In this sample, this clone turned up a few times. The chain employs TRBV6-5 and TRBJ1-6; tentatively, D is TRBD1 (5 bases). CDR1 MNHEY and CDR2 SVGAGI come from the germline V gene. V was shortened by 0 bases and J by 5 bases, with 11 bases between the two germline ends. The CDR3 contains 16 residues. The CDR3 region is CASSYSGAGNNSPLHF. DNA of the CDR3: TGTGCCAGCAGTTACTCCGGGGCAGGGAATAATTCACCCCTCCACTTT.

This chain connects TRBV5-1 to TRBJ1-1; tentative D call: TRBD1 (6 bases). V dropped 0 bases and J dropped 3 bases, with 12 bases sitting between them. This CDR3 has 15 amino acids. Germline V lookup: CDR1 SGHRS, CDR2 YFSETQ. Written as DNA, the CDR3 is TGCGCCAGCAGCTTGGGTTACAGGGTGGACACTGAAGCTTTCTTT. This sequence encodes CASSLGYRVDTEAFF.

The chain joins TRBV20-1 to TRBJ2-7; 11 bases align to TRBD2. The CDR3 contains 15 residues. From germline, CDR1 is DFQATT and CDR2 SNEGSKA (reference sequence). Trimming at V came to 0 bases and at J to 5 bases, leaving 6 bases not matched to a gene. The CDR3 loop reads CSARDLAGGIDEQYF. The CDR3 region has the DNA TGCAGTGCTAGAGATCTAGCGGGAGGAATCGACGAGCAGTACTTC.

This clone was observed many times. V gene TRBV7-2 combines with J gene TRBJ2-1; D not certain. Germline V CDR1 and CDR2: SGHTA, FQGNSA. There are 13 residues in the CDR3. V dropped 6 bases and J dropped 12 bases, with 18 bases sitting between them. The CDR3 is CASSHGYPSPQFF. In DNA form, the CDR3 reads TGTGCCAGCAGTCACGGATACCCCTCTCCGCAGTTCTTC.

Comment on this clone: This same CDR3 is encoded by further DNA sequences in the sample. V usage is TRBV5-1 and J usage is TRBJ2-3; D not certain. CDR1 and CDR2 from the germline V gene are SGHRS and YFSETQ. Trimming shortened V by 0 bases and J by 1 base, and 6 bases separated the two germline ends. This CDR3 comprises 14 residues. The CDR3 loop is CASSLAGRTDTQYF. For the CDR3, the DNA is TGCGCCAGCAGCTTGGCAGGACGCACAGATACGCAGTATTTT.

V usage is TRBV13 and J usage is TRBJ2-1; D is undetermined. Trimming cost V 5 bases and J 5 bases, with 10 bases left between them. Germline-derived CDR1 and CDR2 are PRHDT and FYEKMQ (reference sequence). This CDR3 is 13 amino acids long. For the CDR3, the DNA is TGTGCCAGCAGCGCCCGTAACGACAATGAGCAGTTCTTC. Translation gives CASSARNDNEQFF.

A remark on this clone: A much larger clone lies a single base off, so this may be a read error. The chain is built from TRBV18 and TRBJ2-1, with 8 bases lining up with TRBD2. Trimming removed 3 bases from V and 8 bases from J; junction bases left unmatched: 6. CDR3 size: 14 residues. The germline gives CDR1 KGHSH, CDR2 LQKENI. This chain's CDR3 is CASSPGTRDDEQFF. The CDR3 DNA reads as TGTGCCAGCTCACCGGGGACTAGAGACGATGAGCAGTTCTTC.

This clone qualifies as medium-sized. The gene calls are TRBV7-8 and TRBJ2-7; D call uncertain. With 4 bases removed from V and 0 bases from J, the gap between germline ends came to 13 bases. The germline V gene encodes CDR1 SGHVS and CDR2 FQNEAQ. This CDR3 has 15 amino acids. The CDR3 is CASSYSPGYSYEQYF. CDR3 DNA sequence: TGTGCCAGCAGCTATTCCCCGGGCTACTCCTACGAGCAGTACTTC.

By share, this clone ranks as large. Other DNA sequences in this sample translate to the same CDR3. V and J are TRBV11-2 and TRBJ2-7; D is unclear. Trimming stripped 1 base from V and 2 bases from J, with 9 bases between. CDR1 SGHAT and CDR2 FQNNGV come from the germline V gene. The CDR3 runs 14 residues. The CDR3 loop is CASSLGSSAYEQYF. The CDR3 DNA follows: TGTGCCAGCAGCTTAGGCTCCTCAGCCTACGAGCAGTACTTC.

The chain is built from TRBV6-1 and TRBJ2-7; 8 bases fit TRBD1. Per the germline V gene, CDR1 is MNHNS and CDR2 is SASEGT. Trimming removed 6 bases from V and 1 base from J; junction bases left unmatched: 8. This CDR3 has 15 amino acids. CDR3 residues: CASRVGTGPSYEQYF. CDR3 DNA sequence: TGTGCCAGCAGGGTAGGGACAGGCCCTTCCTACGAGCAGTACTTC.

The gene calls are TRBV2 and TRBJ1-1; tentatively, D is TRBD1 (6 bases). Germline CDR1 and CDR2: SNHLY and FYNNEI. The ends were cut back, 10 bases at V and 4 bases at J, with 19 bases in the middle. The CDR3 has 14 residues. The DNA of the CDR3 is TGTGCCACAACTCTTCAGGGGACGGGCACTGAAGCTTTCTTT. This gives the protein CATTLQGTGTEAFF.

The chain recombines TRBV6-2 or TRBV6-3 with TRBJ2-3; 10 nucleotides agree with TRBD2. CDR1 is MNHEY, CDR2 SVGEGT, per germline. After removal of 3 bases from V and 5 bases from J, the junction contained 5 bases not matched to a gene. The length of the CDR3 is 15 residues. This CDR3 is CASSYGAGGQDTQYF. In DNA, the CDR3 is TGTGCCAGCAGTTATGGAGCGGGAGGGCAAGATACGCAGTATTTT.

A few counts support this clone. The chain couples TRBV6-1 to TRBJ1-3; no firm D call. Germline V gives CDR1 MNHNS, CDR2 SASEGT. V shed 2 bases and J shed 1 base, with 9 bases lying between them. There are 15 residues in the CDR3. Written as DNA, the CDR3 is TGTGCCAGCAGTGAATTGGGAGGGTCTGGAAACACCATATATTTT. Translated: CASSELGGSGNTIYF.

This clone has just one count. The chain joins TRBV18 to TRBJ1-6; D ambiguous. The CDR3 runs 16 residues. V was cut by 6 bases and J by 0 bases, with 12 bases left in between. The germline V gene encodes CDR1 KGHSH and CDR2 LQKENI. The CDR3 DNA reads as TGTGCCAGCTCTAGAGGCGGAGACTCCTATAATTCACCCCTCCACTTT. Its translation is CASSRGGDSYNSPLHF.

In this sample, this clone turned up a few times. The chain couples TRBV12-3 or TRBV12-4 to TRBJ2-7; D remains ambiguous. The CDR3 spans 15 residues. Trimming pared 4 bases from V and 3 bases from J, leaving 16 bases between. CDR3 nucleotide sequence: TGTGCCAGCAGTTGGGCAGCTCGGGCGAACTACGAGCAGTACTTC. Translation: CASSWAARANYEQYF.